This T cell receptor (beta chain) came from a study of radiotherapy plus CTLA-4 blockade in lung cancer. With V trimmed by 4 bases and J by 6 bases, 9 bases remained unmatched. CDR3 length: 16 amino acids. Germline lookup yields CDR1 SGHVS and CDR2 FQNEAQ. As for this clone: Its matching antigen is unknown.

General observations from the study: An expansion of tumor-derived TCR clones occurred in blood after radiotherapy plus ipilimumab.

Profiled with immunoSEQ multiplex PCR; TCRdb holds only in-frame clones, not every one. The sample has approximately 85,000 clones, approximately 84% seen once. Sequencing used peripheral blood, obtained from a patient treated with radiotherapy plus ipilimumab. This clonotype was sampled from a human donor with non-small cell lung cancer who had a partial response to radiotherapy plus ipilimumab. The chain carries TRBV7-8 and TRBJ2-1; 10 nucleotides align to TRBD1. CDR3: CASSSLPGQGLNEQFF. The CDR3, as DNA: TGTGCCAGCAGCTCCCTACCGGGACAGGGGCTCAATGAGCAGTTCTTC.